The clone carrying this T cell receptor beta chain turned up a few times. TCRdb re-analysed the 5' RACE reads in MiXCR, keeping a single row per CDR3 protein. In the table there are a few hundred thousand distinct CDR3 sequences, roughly a quarter of which are singletons. These data originate in a study of identical twins. The sample also formed part of further work on T cells expressing NK-cell markers. That report notes: Sequencing of TCR beta repertoires drew on sorted CD3+CD56+NKG2C+, CD3+CD56+NKG2C- and CD3+CD56-NKG2C+ T cells. Most of the eight sequenced donors were HCMV-seropositive; one was seronegative. Within several experiments, an anti-gamma-delta TCR antibody kept the sorting limited to alpha-beta TCR T cells. Several donors' CD3+CD56-NKG2C+ cells were dominated by the same clonotypes.

The sample was CD4+ T cells sorted from blood. The receptor was isolated from a woman aged 18-29 years in good health.

In nucleotides, the CDR3 is TGTGCCAGCAGCCGATTGGGAGGCCCAGGGACGGGTTCACCCCTCCACTTT. The encoded protein is CASSRLGGPGTGSPLHF. The chain combines TRBV6-1 with TRBJ1-6, with D possibly being TRBD1 (5 bases). The CDR3 is made up of 17 amino acids. Germline loops: CDR1 MNHNS, CDR2 SASEGT. Trimming left V 6 bases short and J 9 bases short, with 24 bases between.